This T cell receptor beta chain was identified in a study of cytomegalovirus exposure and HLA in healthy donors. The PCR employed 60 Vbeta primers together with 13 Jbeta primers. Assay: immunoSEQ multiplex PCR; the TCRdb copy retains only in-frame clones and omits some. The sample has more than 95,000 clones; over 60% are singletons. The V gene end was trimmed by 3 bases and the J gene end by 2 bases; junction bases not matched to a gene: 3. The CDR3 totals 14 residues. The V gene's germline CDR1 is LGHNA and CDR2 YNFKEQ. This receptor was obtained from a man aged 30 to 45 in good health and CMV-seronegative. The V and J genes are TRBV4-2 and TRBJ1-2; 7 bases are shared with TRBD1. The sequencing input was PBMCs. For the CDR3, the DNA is TGTGCCAGCAGCCACTGGGACAGAAACTATGGCTACACCTTC. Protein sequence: CASSHWDRNYGYTF.